These T cell receptor beta chains were read from a single sample in a study of identifying expanded T cells in peripheral blood. The repertoire was sequenced with immunoSEQ multiplex PCR; TCRdb's copy has only in-frame clones and lacks some. Of under 150,000 clones in the sample, 86% were seen once. Input material: blood. These receptors were obtained from a person aged 18 to 75 in good health. CDR3s include the opening cysteine and the closing phenylalanine or tryptophan. Fields, in order: CDR3 protein, CDR3 DNA, clone size, J gene, V gene, D gene. D genes are given only for firm matches. The listing skips clone size in some rows; elsewhere it reads once, few, many or a size class.

CDR3 protein: CASSELNAPYEQYF; CDR3 DNA: TGTGCCAGCAGTGAGTTAAACGCTCCCTACGAGCAGTACTTC; clone size: .; J gene: TRBJ2-7; V gene: TRBV25-1; D gene: .
CDR3 protein: CASSFRGRDTGELFF; CDR3 DNA: .; clone size: .; J gene: TRBJ2-2; V gene: TRBV5-4; D gene: .
CDR3 protein: CASSLDGRNEKLFF; CDR3 DNA: TGCGCCAGCAGCTTGGACGGCCGTAATGAAAAACTGTTTTTT; clone size: once; J gene: TRBJ1-4; V gene: TRBV5-1; D gene: .
CDR3 protein: CASSPSLNRDYGYTF; CDR3 DNA: TGTGCCAGCAGTCCATCTTTAAACAGGGACTATGGCTACACCTTC; clone size: .; J gene: TRBJ1-2; V gene: TRBV28; D gene: .
CDR3 protein: CASSIDRESTDTQYF; CDR3 DNA: TGTGCCAGTAGTATAGACCGCGAGTCCACAGATACGCAGTATTTT; clone size: .; J gene: TRBJ2-3; V gene: TRBV19; D gene: .
CDR3 protein: CASSMNGNPGNTIYF; CDR3 DNA: TGTGCCAGTAGTATGAACGGGAACCCTGGAAACACCATATATTTT; clone size: .; J gene: TRBJ1-3; V gene: TRBV19; D gene: .
CDR3 protein: CASSNRSFFPGLAGVVEQFF; CDR3 DNA: TGTGCCAGCAGTAACCGTTCCTTTTTCCCGGGACTAGCGGGAGTGGTTGAGCAGTTCTTC; clone size: .; J gene: TRBJ2-1; V gene: TRBV2; D gene: TRBD2
CDR3 protein: CASSVDRYQETQYF; CDR3 DNA: TGTGCCAGCAGTGTGGACAGATACCAAGAGACCCAGTACTTC; clone size: .; J gene: TRBJ2-5; V gene: TRBV2; D gene: .
CDR3 protein: CASSEGGGANYGYTF; CDR3 DNA: TGTGCCAGCAGCGAAGGAGGGGGAGCTAACTATGGCTACACCTTC; clone size: .; J gene: TRBJ1-2; V gene: TRBV4-2; D gene: .
CDR3 protein: CASSLRDSSNEQFF; CDR3 DNA: TGTGCCAGCAGTCTTCGGGACTCTTCAAATGAGCAGTTCTTC; clone size: .; J gene: TRBJ2-1; V gene: TRBV6-5; D gene: .
CDR3 protein: CASMNLAGNTEAFF; CDR3 DNA: TGTGCCAGTATGAACCTCGCGGGGAACACTGAAGCTTTCTTT; clone size: .; J gene: TRBJ1-1; V gene: TRBV19; D gene: .
CDR3 protein: CASSISGDYEQYF; CDR3 DNA: TGTGCCAGTAGTATCTCCGGGGACTACGAGCAGTACTTC; clone size: .; J gene: TRBJ2-7; V gene: TRBV19; D gene: .
CDR3 protein: CASSLVPGETQYF; CDR3 DNA: TGTGCCAGCAGCTTGGTGCCGGGGGAGACCCAGTACTTC; clone size: .; J gene: TRBJ2-5; V gene: TRBV5-5; D gene: .
CDR3 protein: CASSSISNNEQFF; CDR3 DNA: TGTGCCAGCAGTTCGATCTCAAACAATGAGCAGTTCTTC; clone size: once; J gene: TRBJ2-1; V gene: TRBV6-5; D gene: .
CDR3 protein: CASSSQGVRDEQFF; CDR3 DNA: TGTGCCAGCAGCTCCCAGGGCGTGAGGGATGAGCAGTTCTTC; clone size: .; J gene: TRBJ2-1; V gene: TRBV11-1; D gene: .
CDR3 protein: CASSSWTGRNEQYF; CDR3 DNA: TGTGCCAGCAGCTCGTGGACAGGGAGGAACGAGCAGTACTTC; clone size: .; J gene: TRBJ2-7; V gene: TRBV7-2; D gene: TRBD1
CDR3 protein: CASSLMSSLNEKLFF; CDR3 DNA: TGTGCCAGCAGCTTAATGTCCAGTCTTAATGAAAAACTGTTTTTT; clone size: .; J gene: TRBJ1-4; V gene: TRBV7-2; D gene: .
CDR3 protein: CATSASNLAVAAKNIQYF; CDR3 DNA: TGTGCCACCAGCGCTTCGAATTTAGCGGTGGCAGCCAAAAACATTCAGTACTTC; clone size: .; J gene: TRBJ2-4; V gene: TRBV15; D gene: .
CDR3 protein: CASSSTFGGGPYEQYF; CDR3 DNA: TGTGCCAGCAGCTCCACGTTCGGAGGGGGCCCCTACGAGCAGTACTTC; clone size: .; J gene: TRBJ2-7; V gene: TRBV7-9; D gene: .
CDR3 protein: CASSPGTSGGRQETQYF; CDR3 DNA: TGTGCCAGCAGCCCCGGGACTAGCGGGGGTCGCCAAGAGACCCAGTACTTC; clone size: .; J gene: TRBJ2-5; V gene: TRBV7-9; D gene: TRBD2
CDR3 protein: CASFDLGNQPQHF; CDR3 DNA: TGTGCCAGCTTCGATTTAGGCAATCAGCCCCAGCATTTT; clone size: few; J gene: TRBJ1-5; V gene: TRBV5-8; D gene: .
CDR3 protein: CASSPLGVFEQYF; CDR3 DNA: TGTGCCAGCTCACCCCTGGGGGTCTTCGAGCAGTACTTC; clone size: .; J gene: TRBJ2-7; V gene: TRBV18; D gene: .
CDR3 protein: CASSLGQVPGELFF; CDR3 DNA: TGTGCCAGCAGCCTCGGACAGGTCCCCGGGGAGCTGTTTTTT; clone size: .; J gene: TRBJ2-2; V gene: TRBV6-5; D gene: TRBD1
CDR3 protein: CASSQDLGSRPSSGANVLTF; CDR3 DNA: TGCGCCAGCAGCCAAGATCTAGGAAGCAGGCCCAGCTCTGGGGCCAACGTCCTGACTTTC; clone size: .; J gene: TRBJ2-6; V gene: TRBV4-3; D gene: .
CDR3 protein: CASSRGGEQFF; CDR3 DNA: TGCGCCAGCAGCCGAGGGGGTGAGCAGTTCTTC; clone size: .; J gene: TRBJ2-1; V gene: TRBV5-1; D gene: .
CDR3 protein: CASSTRKSTQYF; CDR3 DNA: TGTGCCAGCAGTACTCGAAAATCGACGCAGTATTTT; clone size: .; J gene: TRBJ2-3; V gene: TRBV6-5; D gene: .
CDR3 protein: CASSRADSTNEKLFF; CDR3 DNA: TGTGCCAGTAGTAGGGCAGATTCTACTAATGAAAAACTGTTTTTT; clone size: .; J gene: TRBJ1-4; V gene: TRBV19; D gene: .
CDR3 protein: CASTPLTVGGTEAFF; CDR3 DNA: TGTGCCAGCACGCCCCTCACGGTGGGGGGCACTGAAGCTTTCTTT; clone size: .; J gene: TRBJ1-1; V gene: TRBV7-6; D gene: .
CDR3 protein: CASSTRDCSYEQYF; CDR3 DNA: TGTGCCAGCAGCACGAGGGACTGCTCCTACGAGCAGTACTTC; clone size: .; J gene: TRBJ2-7; V gene: TRBV21-1; D gene: .
CDR3 protein: CASSLSIWNEQFF; CDR3 DNA: TGTGCCAGCAGCTTGAGTATTTGGAATGAGCAGTTCTTC; clone size: .; J gene: TRBJ2-1; V gene: TRBV7-3; D gene: .
CDR3 protein: CASSPGDGNSPLHF; CDR3 DNA: TGTGCCAGCTCACCAGGGGACGGGAATTCACCCCTCCACTTT; clone size: .; J gene: TRBJ1-6; V gene: TRBV18; D gene: .
CDR3 protein: CSVRGAVGELFF; CDR3 DNA: TGCAGCGTGAGGGGGGCGGTCGGGGAGCTGTTTTTT; clone size: .; J gene: TRBJ2-2; V gene: TRBV29-1; D gene: .
CDR3 protein: CASAGNDGYTF; CDR3 DNA: TGTGCCAGTGCAGGAAACGATGGCTACACCTTC; clone size: once; J gene: TRBJ1-2; V gene: TRBV9; D gene: .
CDR3 protein: CASSQRQGRSYEQYF; CDR3 DNA: TGTGCCAGCAGTCAGAGACAGGGACGTTCCTACGAGCAGTACTTC; clone size: .; J gene: TRBJ2-7; V gene: TRBV7-2; D gene: TRBD1
CDR3 protein: CASSQDLGDEQYF; CDR3 DNA: TGTGCCAGCAGCCAAGACCTCGGGGACGAGCAGTACTTC; clone size: .; J gene: TRBJ2-7; V gene: TRBV14; D gene: .
CDR3 protein: CASSLRRGYYEQYF; CDR3 DNA: TGTGCCAGCAGCTTGCGGCGGGGTTACTACGAGCAGTACTTC; clone size: .; J gene: TRBJ2-7; V gene: TRBV5-8; D gene: .